A single sample gave rise to the 10 T cell receptor beta chains below, sequenced in a study of post-analysis software for immune sequencing data. Overall study results and limits: Roughly 5 TRBV segments (TRBV5-6, TRBV5-1 and TRBV20-1 among them) occurred more frequently in patients than in controls.

The TCR beta cDNA libraries carried unique molecular identifiers. One entry per CDR3 protein, called by TCRdb with MiXCR from the PCR reads. The sample includes around 710,000 distinct CDR3 sequences, about half of them seen just once. Their antigens are not known. The sample consisted of blood. These receptors all stem from a girl aged 10-17 years with multiple sclerosis.

J is TRBJ1-5 and V is TRBV29-1; TRBD1 agrees at 7 bases. The CDR3 loop spans 13 amino acids. The V gene end was trimmed by 4 bases and the J gene end by 7 bases; junction bases not matched to a gene: 7. Germline CDR1 reads SQVTM; CDR2 reads ANQGSEA. The CDR3 DNA reads TGCAGCGTTGCCGGGACAGCTGGGCAGCCCCAGCATTTT. Protein product: CSVAGTAGQPQHF.

Remarks on this clonotype: One end of the junction is discordant with germline, which a read error may explain. The chain has TRBV5-4 and TRBJ2-5; 14 nucleotides match TRBD2. The end of the DNA fits TRBJ2-7 better, so the J call may be wrong. CDR1 is SGHNT, CDR2 YYREEE, per germline (reference sequence). This CDR3 has 16 amino acids. The CDR3, as DNA: TGTGTCAGCAGCTCTGGGACTAGCGGGAGTAAGTACGAGCAGTACTTC. Residues: CVSSSGTSGSKYEQYF.

This rearrangement joins TRBV6-5 to TRBJ1-5, with unresolved D. Per germline, CDR1 MNHEY and CDR2 SVGAGI. This CDR3 has 15 amino acids. V was trimmed by 4 bases and J by 0 bases, leaving 10 bases between them. Here the CDR3 DNA reads TGTGCCAGCAGTTCTTCATTTACTAGCAATCAGCCCCAGCATTTT. It translates to CASSSSFTSNQPQHF.

The V call is TRBV9, the J call TRBJ1-5, with D tentatively TRBD1 (5 bases). V dropped 3 bases and J dropped 0 bases, with 10 bases sitting between them. The CDR3 runs to 15 residues. Germline lookup yields CDR1 SGDLS and CDR2 YYNGEE. The CDR3 here is CASSGEGLSNQPQHF. The CDR3 DNA reads TGTGCCAGCAGCGGGGAGGGGCTTAGCAATCAGCCCCAGCATTTT.

The chain recombines TRBV10-2 with TRBJ2-1, with a tentative D call TRBD2 (6 bases). Germline V lookup: CDR1 WSHSY, CDR2 SAAADI. The V gene lost 7 bases and the J gene lost 7 bases, with 17 bases spanning the gap. This CDR3 spans 14 amino acids. CDR3 region: CASTFTSSRNEQFF. The CDR3 DNA reads as TGCGCCAGCACTTTTACTAGCAGTCGAAATGAGCAGTTCTTC.

The chain combines TRBV12-3 or TRBV12-4 with TRBJ2-7; 11 bases match TRBD2. This CDR3 is 18 amino acids long. The junction had 15 bases not matched to a gene; V was cut back by 6 bases and J by 2 bases. The CDR3 DNA follows: TGTGCCAGCAGCATACGACCGGGACTAGCGGTACAAGCCTACGAGCAGTACTTC. Its protein product is CASSIRPGLAVQAYEQYF.

This clonotype was seen more than once but under ten times. The chain is built from TRBV10-3 and TRBJ1-2; D gene ambiguous. Per germline, CDR1 ENHRY and CDR2 SYGVKD. Trimming took off 1 base at V and 0 bases at J, with 9 bases between the two ends. The CDR3 runs 15 residues. CDR3 amino acids: CAISEFKDSNYGYTF. CDR3 bases: TGTGCCATCAGTGAGTTTAAAGATTCTAACTATGGCTACACCTTC.

The genes are TRBV20-1 and TRBJ2-1; perhaps TRBD1 as D (5 bases). The V end lost 1 base, the J end lost 9 bases, and 13 bases lay between the germline ends. CDR3 size: 13 residues. The germline V gene has CDR1 DFQATT and CDR2 SNEGSKA (reference sequence). The DNA for the CDR3 is TGCAGTGCTAGAGGGACACCCCTGGGTGAGCAGTTCTTC. This encodes CSARGTPLGEQFF.

This clonotype was detected only once. CDR3 amino acids: CASSLKWKEQFF. For the CDR3, the DNA is TGTGCCAGCAGCTTGAAGTGGAAGGAGCAGTTCTTC. The chain couples TRBV7-6 to TRBJ2-1, with D unresolved. Germline V gene data show CDR1 as SGHVS and CDR2 as FNYEAQ. V lost 3 bases, J lost 10 bases, and 10 bases lay in between. This CDR3 contains 12 residues.

The chain combines TRBV12-3 or TRBV12-4 with TRBJ1-4; D not certain. The CDR3 has 18 residues. V was shortened by 3 bases and J by 0 bases, with 17 bases between the two germline ends. CDR3 protein: CASSFILEGKTTNEKLFF. CDR3 coding DNA: TGTGCCAGCAGTTTTATCCTCGAAGGGAAAACAACTAATGAAAAACTGTTTTTT.